Listed here is a single TCR beta chain. A far larger clone is just one base off, so this is likely a read error. These data come from a study of shared clonotypes between healthy human individuals. The V gene end was trimmed by 2 bases and the J gene end by 9 bases; junction bases not matched to a gene: 6. CDR1 and CDR2 from the germline V gene are LNHDA and SQIVND (reference sequence). The CDR3 consists of 15 residues. The unsorted PBMC sample used ten immunoSEQ deep assay plates. Measured with immunoSEQ multiplex PCR; TCRdb has only the in-frame clones, and not every one. The table shows about half a million clones, with over 75% occurring only once.

This receptor was taken from a woman aged 40 to 49 in good health. Some clones in this sample may be carry-over from other donors' samples. The gene calls are TRBV19 and TRBJ2-2, with 10 bases aligning to TRBD2. What was sequenced was PBMCs. The CDR3, as DNA: TGTGCCAGTAGTATACTAGCGGGAGCAACCAGGGAGCTGTTTTTT. Translating gives CASSILAGATRELFF.